This T cell receptor (beta chain) was identified in a study of cytomegalovirus exposure and HLA in healthy donors. Findings of the study overall: V- and J-gene trimming of TCR beta was linked (in a later analysis) to a missense DCLRE1C variant. Cytomegalovirus status was reportedly diagnosed by the classifier with high sensitivity and specificity.

Germline CDR1 is SGHAT and CDR2 is FQNNGV. The CDR3 is made up of 13 amino acids. Trimming removed 5 bases from V and 5 bases from J, with 12 bases in between. Worth noting for this clone: Its antigen is currently unknown.

This PCR relied on a set of 60 Vbeta primers and 13 Jbeta primers. The protocol was immunoSEQ multiplex PCR, while the TCRdb copy is restricted to in-frame clones and leaves out a portion. This table has around 160,000 clones, roughly three quarters appearing once. The source material was PBMCs. This TCR derives from a man aged 18-30 years in good health and CMV-seropositive. The V call is TRBV11-2, the J call TRBJ1-2, with no clear D. This chain's CDR3 is CASSPSAVYGYTF. In DNA, the CDR3 is TGTGCCAGCAGCCCTTCCGCGGTGTATGGCTACACCTTC. The whole variable domain, remainder taken from reference TRBV11-2 and TRBJ1-2, is EAGVAQSPRYKIIEKRQSVAFWCNPISGHATLYWYQQILGQGPKLLIQFQNNGVVDDSQLPKDRFSAERLKGVDSTLKIQPAKLEDSAVYLCASSPSAVYGYTFGSGTRLTVV.